This TCR beta chain was captured by sequencing in a study of blood T cell repertoires in COVID-19. Background on the study: PBMCs, B-cell-depleted T cells, or T cells were the source of the cDNA or gDNA that made up the material.

The germline V gene has CDR1 SEHNR and CDR2 FQNEAQ (reference sequence). This CDR3 comprises 17 residues. V trimming: 0 bases; J trimming: 1 base; junction bases outside the gene matches: 3. Measured with immunoSEQ multiplex PCR; TCRdb has only the in-frame clones, and not every one. This table has 150,000 to 200,000 clones, more than 75% appearing once. Which cohort a participant joined came from the clinical history participants gave. The sample taken for sequencing was PBMCs or T cells enriched from blood (not recorded which). The TCR comes from a man aged 55 to 70 who had been exposed to COVID-19. The chain is built from TRBV7-9 and TRBJ2-2, with 9 positions matching TRBD2. CDR3 sequence: CASSLASSGMNTGELFF. The CDR3 DNA sequence: TGTGCCAGCAGCTTAGCCTCTAGCGGGATGAACACCGGGGAGCTGTTTTTT.